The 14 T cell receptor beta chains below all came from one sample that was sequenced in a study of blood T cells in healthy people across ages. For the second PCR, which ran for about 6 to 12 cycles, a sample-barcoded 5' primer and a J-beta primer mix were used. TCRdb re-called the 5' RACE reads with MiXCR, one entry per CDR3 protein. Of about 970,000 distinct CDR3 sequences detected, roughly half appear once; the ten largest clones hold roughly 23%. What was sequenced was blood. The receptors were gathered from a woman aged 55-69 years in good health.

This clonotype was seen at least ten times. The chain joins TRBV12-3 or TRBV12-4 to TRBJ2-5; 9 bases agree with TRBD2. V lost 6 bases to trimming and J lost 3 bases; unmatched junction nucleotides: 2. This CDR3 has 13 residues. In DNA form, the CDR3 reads TGTGCCAGCAGCCGACTAGCGGAAGAGACCCAGTACTTC. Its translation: CASSRLAEETQYF.

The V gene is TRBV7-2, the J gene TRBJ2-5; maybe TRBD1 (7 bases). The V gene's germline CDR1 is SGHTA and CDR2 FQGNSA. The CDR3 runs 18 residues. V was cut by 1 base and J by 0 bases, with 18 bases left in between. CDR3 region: CASSLVGLAGQYQETQYF. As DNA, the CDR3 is TGTGCCAGCAGCTTAGTAGGGTTGGCGGGACAGTACCAAGAGACCCAGTACTTC.

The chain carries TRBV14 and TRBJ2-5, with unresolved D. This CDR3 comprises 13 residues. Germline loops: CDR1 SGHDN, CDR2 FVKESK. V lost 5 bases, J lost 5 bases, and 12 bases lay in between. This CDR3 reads CASSAQDVETQYF. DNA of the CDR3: TGTGCCAGCAGCGCGCAGGATGTGGAGACCCAGTACTTC.

The CDR3 DNA is TGTGCCAGCAGCTTACGGACAGGGGAAGGCAATCAGCCCCAGCATTTT. Translated: CASSLRTGEGNQPQHF. This rearrangement joins TRBV7-3 to TRBJ1-5; 9 bases map to TRBD1. Trimming took 2 bases from V and 2 from J; bases not matched to a gene: 4. The length of the CDR3 is 16 residues. Germline V gene lookup returns CDR1 SGHTA and CDR2 FQGTGA.

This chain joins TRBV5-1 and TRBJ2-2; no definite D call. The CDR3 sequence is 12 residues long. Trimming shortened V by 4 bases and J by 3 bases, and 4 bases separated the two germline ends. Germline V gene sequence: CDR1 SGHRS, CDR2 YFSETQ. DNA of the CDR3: TGCGCCAGCAGCCAATACACCGGGGAGCTGTTTTTT. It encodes CASSQYTGELFF.

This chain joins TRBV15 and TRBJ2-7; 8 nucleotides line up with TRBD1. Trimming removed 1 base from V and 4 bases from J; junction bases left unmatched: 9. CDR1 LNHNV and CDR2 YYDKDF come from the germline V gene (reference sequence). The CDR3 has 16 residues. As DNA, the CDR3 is TGTGCCACCAGCAGAGGTAAAGACAGGGGCTCTTACGAGCAGTACTTC. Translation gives CATSRGKDRGSYEQYF.

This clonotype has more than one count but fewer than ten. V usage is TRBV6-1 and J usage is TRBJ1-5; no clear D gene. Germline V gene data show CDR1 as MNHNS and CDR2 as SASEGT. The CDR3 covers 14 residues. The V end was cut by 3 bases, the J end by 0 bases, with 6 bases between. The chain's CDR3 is CASSEGYSNQPQHF. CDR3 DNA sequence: TGTGCCAGCAGTGAGGGGTATAGCAATCAGCCCCAGCATTTT.

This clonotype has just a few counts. In DNA form, the CDR3 reads TGCAGCGCCCAAGAGGTCGGGGAGCATCCCCTCTACGAGCAGTACTTC. Amino acids: CSAQEVGEHPLYEQYF. V is TRBV29-1 and J is TRBJ2-7; TRBD2 might be the D (5 bases). Germline V gene data show CDR1 as SQVTM and CDR2 as ANQGSEA. V was clipped by 7 bases and J by 3 bases, with 25 bases between them. CDR3 length: 16 residues.

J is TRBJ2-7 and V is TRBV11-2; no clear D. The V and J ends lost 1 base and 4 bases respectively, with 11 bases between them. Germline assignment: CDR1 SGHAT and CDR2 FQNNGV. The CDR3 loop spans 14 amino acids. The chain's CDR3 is CASSLGSTGYEQYF. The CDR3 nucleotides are TGTGCCAGCAGCTTAGGGTCGACGGGTTACGAGCAGTACTTC. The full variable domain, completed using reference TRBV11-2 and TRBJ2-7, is EAGVAQSPRYKIIEKRQSVAFWCNPISGHATLYWYQQILGQGPKLLIQFQNNGVVDDSQLPKDRFSAERLKGVDSTLKIQPAKLEDSAVYLCASSLGSTGYEQYFGPGTRLTVT.

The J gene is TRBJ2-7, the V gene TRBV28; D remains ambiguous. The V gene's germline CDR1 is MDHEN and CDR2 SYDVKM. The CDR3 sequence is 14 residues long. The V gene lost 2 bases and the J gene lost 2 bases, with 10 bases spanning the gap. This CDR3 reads CASSLKGGAYEQYF. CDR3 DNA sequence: TGTGCCAGCAGTTTAAAGGGTGGGGCCTACGAGCAGTACTTC.

The chain's CDR3 is CASNLRGYRRGLAKNIQYF. The DNA for the CDR3 is TGTGCCAGCAATCTAAGAGGGTACAGAAGGGGGCTAGCCAAAAACATTCAGTACTTC. This chain links TRBV6-2 or TRBV6-3 with TRBJ2-4, with 7 bases matching TRBD1. Germline V gene lookup returns CDR1 MNHEY and CDR2 SVGEGT. The CDR3 sequence is 19 residues long. Trimming cost V 7 bases and J 0 bases; bases outside gene matches: 18.

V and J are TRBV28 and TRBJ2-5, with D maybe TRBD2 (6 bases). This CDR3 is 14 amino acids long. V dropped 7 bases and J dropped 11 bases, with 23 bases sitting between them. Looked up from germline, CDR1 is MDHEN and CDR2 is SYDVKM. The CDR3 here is CASTLKTLRREQYF. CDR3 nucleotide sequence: TGTGCCAGCACGCTAAAAACCCTTAGGAGGGAGCAGTACTTC.

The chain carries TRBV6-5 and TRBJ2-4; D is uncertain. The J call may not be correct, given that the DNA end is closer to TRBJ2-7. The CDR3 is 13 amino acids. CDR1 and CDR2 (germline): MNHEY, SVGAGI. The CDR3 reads CASEAREDYEQYF. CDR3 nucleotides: TGTGCCAGTGAGGCGAGAGAGGACTACGAGCAGTACTTC.

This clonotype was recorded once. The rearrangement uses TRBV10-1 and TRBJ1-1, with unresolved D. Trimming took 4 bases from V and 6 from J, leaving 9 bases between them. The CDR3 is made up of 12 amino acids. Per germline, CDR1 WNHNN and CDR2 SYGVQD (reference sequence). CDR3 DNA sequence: TGCGCCAGCAGTGGGGGTTACTCTGAAGCTTTCTTT. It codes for CASSGGYSEAFF.